The 27 T cell receptor beta chains below come from one sample, sequenced in a study of T cells in Graves' hyperthyroidism and ophthalmopathy. Researchers amplified the TCR beta CDR3 regions from RNA transcripts. HTBI primers drove first-round RT-PCR of the TCR CDR3. Via MiXCR, TCRdb re-called the multiplex PCR reads, giving one row per CDR3 protein. This sample has about 300,000 distinct CDR3 sequences, with roughly 19% found just once. The sequenced material came from blood. The receptors come from a middle-aged man with Graves' ophthalmopathy.

Ten or more counts support this clonotype. This rearrangement joins TRBV6-1 to TRBJ2-3; TRBD1 agrees at 8 bases. CDR1 MNHNS and CDR2 SASEGT come from the germline V gene. The V and J ends lost 4 bases and 7 bases, in that order; junction bases with no gene match: 7. There are 14 residues in the CDR3. CDR3 residues: CASSADRVKNTQYF. The CDR3, as DNA: TGTGCCAGCAGTGCGGACAGGGTAAAGAATACGCAGTATTTT.

The chain combines TRBV6-1 with TRBJ2-1; 10 nucleotides match TRBD1. The germline gives CDR1 MNHNS, CDR2 SASEGT. CDR3 size: 15 residues. V trimming: 6 bases; J trimming: 8 bases; junction bases outside the gene matches: 10. As DNA, the CDR3 is TGTGCCAGCAGCACAAGACAGGGGGCGGCGGATGAGCAGTTCTTC. Translated, it gives CASSTRQGAADEQFF.

As for this clonotype: Since a much larger clone is just one base distant, this may be a read error. V and J are TRBV27 and TRBJ2-3; 12 bases are shared with TRBD1. Germline V gene data show CDR1 as MNHEY and CDR2 as SMNVEV (reference sequence). The CDR3 loop spans 15 amino acids. After removal of 11 bases from V and 6 bases from J, the junction contained 12 bases not matched to a gene. The CDR3 nucleotides read TGTGCCGCCCACCCCCGGGACAGGGGGCGTGATACGCAGTATTTT. Translated, it gives CAAHPRDRGRDTQYF.

This clonotype showed up many times. The rearrangement links TRBV20-1 to TRBJ1-2, with no clear D. CDR1 and CDR2 (germline): DFQATT, SNEGSKA (reference sequence). The V gene lost 3 bases and the J gene lost 8 bases, with 10 bases spanning the gap. CDR3 length equals 11 residues. The CDR3 DNA reads TGCAGTGCTAGGTTCGATCGGGGCTACACCTTC. Amino acid sequence: CSARFDRGYTF.

This clonotype was found many times. The V call is TRBV11-2, the J call TRBJ2-5; a weak D match, TRBD2 (8 bases). V lost 4 bases, J lost 4 bases, and 13 bases lay in between. CDR3 size: 14 residues. The germline CDR1 and CDR2 sequences are SGHAT and FQNNGV. The CDR3 is CASSSAGDRETQYF. The CDR3 bases are TGTGCCAGCAGCTCAGCGGGGGACAGAGAGACCCAGTACTTC.

CDR3 DNA sequence: TGTGCCAGCAGTGCGGATTTTAACTATGGCTACACCTTC. As protein: CASSADFNYGYTF. V and J are TRBV2 and TRBJ1-2; D remains ambiguous. Per germline, CDR1 SNHLY and CDR2 FYNNEI. The CDR3 totals 13 residues. V lost 4 bases to trimming and J lost 1 base, with 7 bases between them.

With respect to this clonotype: This may arise from a read error, as a much more abundant clone is one base away. V usage is TRBV28 and J usage is TRBJ2-7; D tentatively fits TRBD1 or TRBD2 (5 bases each). Looked up from germline, CDR1 is MDHEN and CDR2 is SYDVKM. The CDR3 covers 11 residues. CDR3 coding DNA: TGTGCCAGCTGCAGGGAGCACGAGCGGTACTTC. Encoded protein: CASCREHERYF.

Only a few counts were recorded for this clonotype. The chain joins TRBV5-6 to TRBJ1-2; D perhaps matches TRBD1 (6 bases). V was trimmed by 3 bases and J by 8 bases, leaving 17 bases between them. This CDR3 spans 14 amino acids. The germline V gene has CDR1 SGHDT and CDR2 YYEEEE. The CDR3 here is CASSSPAGADGYTF. As DNA, the CDR3 is TGTGCCAGCAGCTCCCCCGCGGGGGCGGACGGCTACACCTTC.

This clonotype occurred a few times. J is TRBJ2-3 and V is TRBV9, with D possibly being TRBD2 (6 bases). This CDR3 comprises 14 residues. Per the germline V gene, CDR1 is SGDLS and CDR2 is YYNGEE. V was trimmed by 1 base and J by 4 bases, leaving 10 bases between them. CDR3 residues: CASSVRDFPDTQYF. CDR3 DNA: TGTGCCAGCAGCGTACGGGACTTCCCAGATACGCAGTATTTT. Full variable domain (remainder filled in from reference TRBV9 and TRBJ2-3): DSGVTQTPKHLITATGQRVTLRCSPRSGDLSVYWYQQSLDQGLQFLIQYYNGEERAKGNILERFSAQQFPDLHSELNLSSLELGDSALYFCASSVRDFPDTQYFGPGTRLTVL.

This chain links TRBV4-1 with TRBJ2-5; TRBD1 might be the D (6 bases). CDR3 length equals 14 residues. The germline V gene has CDR1 MGHRA and CDR2 YSYEKL. V was clipped by 0 bases and J by 4 bases, with 9 bases between them. DNA for the CDR3: TGCGCCAGCAGCCAAGATCAGGGGTCAGAGACCCAGTACTTC. Encoded protein: CASSQDQGSETQYF.

Of note for this clonotype: A read error may be the cause here, since a much bigger clone is one base away. The chain is built from TRBV5-1 and TRBJ2-1; a weak D match, TRBD1 (5 bases). CDR3 size: 14 residues. Germline V lookup: CDR1 SGHRS, CDR2 YFSETQ. Trimming removed 6 bases from V and 5 bases from J, with 15 bases in between. CDR3 loop: CASTDIRGHNEQFF. The CDR3 coding sequence is TGCGCCAGCACGGACATTCGAGGTCACAATGAGCAGTTCTTC.

About this clonotype: This sequence may be a read error, since a much larger clone differs from it by one base. The CDR3 sequence: CSAGTGGSNYGYTF. In DNA form, the CDR3 reads TGCAGTGCTGGGACAGGGGGCAGTAACTATGGCTACACCTTC. The rearrangement uses TRBV20-1 and TRBJ1-2; 12 bases map to TRBD1. Germline CDR1 DFQATT, CDR2 SNEGSKA (reference sequence). V dropped 5 bases and J dropped 1; count of bases not matched to a gene: 2. The CDR3 is made up of 14 amino acids.

V gene TRBV27 combines with J gene TRBJ2-2; 11 bases are shared with TRBD2. CDR1 MNHEY and CDR2 SMNVEV come from the germline V gene (reference sequence). V lost 2 bases to trimming and J lost 1 base; unmatched junction nucleotides: 6. The CDR3 sequence is 18 residues long. CDR3 loop: CASSLRLAGGRNTGELFF. The CDR3 DNA reads as TGTGCCAGCAGTTTAAGGCTAGCGGGAGGTAGGAACACCGGGGAGCTGTTTTTT.

This clonotype has ten or more counts. This chain links TRBV2 with TRBJ2-5; the D gene could be TRBD1 or TRBD2 (5 bases each). Germline CDR1 SNHLY, CDR2 FYNNEI. The CDR3 length is 13 residues. V was shortened by 5 bases and J by 4 bases, with 11 bases between the two germline ends. CDR3 DNA: TGTGCCAGCAGTCAGACTGGGGGAGAGACCCAGTACTTC. It yields the protein CASSQTGGETQYF.

This chain joins TRBV28 and TRBJ2-7; 9 bases map to TRBD2. The germline V gene has CDR1 MDHEN and CDR2 SYDVKM. This CDR3 has 15 residues. V lost 3 bases, J lost 0 bases, and 3 bases stayed unmatched. The CDR3 coding sequence is TGTGCCAGCAGTTTCGAGCGGGAGGTCTCCTACGAGCAGTACTTC. Its translation: CASSFEREVSYEQYF.

This clonotype was recorded many times. The rearrangement joins TRBV13 to TRBJ1-1; TRBD1 agrees at 9 bases. This CDR3 contains 16 residues. J gave up 1 base and V 0 bases, and 3 bases lay outside the gene matches. Germline CDR1 is PRHDT and CDR2 is FYEKMQ (reference sequence). The CDR3 region has the DNA TGTGCCAGCAGCTTAGGCCTGACAGGGGGGAACACTGAAGCTTTCTTT. It is translated as CASSLGLTGGNTEAFF. Drawing the rest from reference TRBV13 and TRBJ1-1, the complete variable domain is AAGVIQSPRHLIKEKRETATLKCYPIPRHDTVYWYQQGPGQDPQFLISFYEKMQSDKGSIPDRFSAQQFSDYHSELNMSSLELGDSALYFCASSLGLTGGNTEAFFGQGTRLTVV.

Many counts were recorded for this clonotype. The chain combines TRBV2 with TRBJ2-5; 7 nucleotides agree with TRBD2. This CDR3 has 14 residues. V dropped 9 bases and J dropped 5; count of bases not matched to a gene: 12. Germline CDR1 and CDR2: SNHLY and FYNNEI. The CDR3 DNA reads as TGTGCCAGGGCCCTCCGCGGGAGAGAGGAGACCCAGTACTTC. This encodes CARALRGREETQYF. Drawing the rest from reference TRBV2 and TRBJ2-5, the complete variable domain is EPEVTQTPSHQVTQMGQEVILRCVPISNHLYFYWYRQILGQKVEFLVSFYNNEISEKSEIFDDQFSVERPDGSNFTLKIRSTKLEDSAMYFCARALRGREETQYFGPGTRLLVL.

The chain employs TRBV20-1 and TRBJ2-2; 9 bases agree with TRBD2. The CDR3 is made up of 14 amino acids. Germline CDR1 reads DFQATT; CDR2 reads SNEGSKA (reference sequence). The junction had 4 bases not matched to a gene; V was cut back by 0 bases and J by 8 bases. CDR3 residues: CSARERAGGGELFF. In nucleotides, the CDR3 is TGCAGTGCTAGAGAGAGAGCGGGAGGTGGGGAGCTGTTTTTT.

The chain has TRBV5-1 and TRBJ2-1, with 12 bases fitting TRBD2. CDR1 and CDR2 from the germline V gene are SGHRS and YFSETQ. There are 18 residues in the CDR3. Trimming took 4 bases from V and 0 from J; bases not matched to a gene: 8. In DNA form, the CDR3 reads TGCGCCAGCAGCACCCTAGCGGGAGGGCGGAGCTCCTACAATGAGCAGTTCTTC. It codes for CASSTLAGGRSSYNEQFF. Drawing the rest from reference TRBV5-1 and TRBJ2-1, the complete variable domain is KAGVTQTPRYLIKTRGQQVTLSCSPISGHRSVSWYQQTPGQGLQFLFEYFSETQRNKGNFPGRFSGRQFSNSRSEMNVSTLELGDSALYLCASSTLAGGRSSYNEQFFGPGTRLTVL.

This clonotype was seen repeatedly, ten times or more. DNA of the CDR3: TGTGCCAGCAGTTACTCAAAGGGGGGTGAGCAGTTCTTC. It specifies CASSYSKGGEQFF. The chain couples TRBV6-2 or TRBV6-3 to TRBJ2-1; D is tentatively TRBD1 or TRBD2 (6 bases each). Germline V lookup: CDR1 MNHEY, CDR2 SVGEGT. The CDR3 runs 13 residues. The V gene lost 0 bases and the J gene lost 9 bases, with 9 bases spanning the gap.

The table lists this clonotype with a few counts. V is TRBV28 and J is TRBJ1-2, with D perhaps TRBD1 (6 bases). The CDR3 spans 13 residues. Trimming pared 5 bases from V and 3 bases from J, leaving 10 bases between. Germline lookup yields CDR1 MDHEN and CDR2 SYDVKM. CDR3: CASSRTGYYGYTF. Here the CDR3 DNA reads TGTGCCAGCAGTCGAACAGGGTACTATGGCTACACCTTC.

This clonotype was detected ten times or more. V and J are TRBV19 and TRBJ2-7; D is perhaps TRBD1 or TRBD2 (5 bases each). Trimming pared 4 bases from V and 6 bases from J, leaving 7 bases between. Germline loops: CDR1 LNHDA, CDR2 SQIVND (reference sequence). The CDR3 consists of 11 residues. The CDR3 loop is CASSRGSEQYF. The CDR3 nucleotides are TGTGCCAGTAGTAGGGGGAGCGAGCAGTACTTC.

This clonotype has at least ten counts. CDR3 DNA sequence: TGTGCCAGCACCGGACACAGCAAAGAGACCCAGTACTTC. Amino acids: CASTGHSKETQYF. The chain carries TRBV3-1 and TRBJ2-5, with D possibly matching TRBD1 (5 bases). V lost 7 bases and J lost 3, with 12 bases in between. CDR1 is LGHDT and CDR2 is YNNKEL in the germline V gene (reference sequence). There are 13 residues in the CDR3.

This clonotype appeared a few times. The chain links TRBV5-1 to TRBJ2-5, with 8 bases aligning to TRBD1. The CDR3 runs 15 residues. Germline CDR1 is SGHRS and CDR2 is YFSETQ. V was clipped by 4 bases and J by 2 bases; unmatched bases: 7. The CDR3 DNA reads TGCGCCAGCAGCCCAGGGGGCGCGGGTCAAGAGACCCAGTACTTC. Amino acids: CASSPGGAGQETQYF.

V and J are TRBV20-1 and TRBJ1-5, with D unclear. The germline V gene encodes CDR1 DFQATT and CDR2 SNEGSKA (reference sequence). The CDR3 length is 14 residues. Trimming took 0 bases from V and 0 from J, leaving 6 bases between them. This chain's CDR3 is CSAREGFSNQPQHF. The CDR3, as DNA: TGCAGTGCTAGAGAGGGTTTTAGCAATCAGCCCCAGCATTTT.

This clonotype was picked up many times. The rearrangement links TRBV11-1 to TRBJ2-1; 10 bases match TRBD2. The V and J ends lost 4 bases and 6 bases, in that order; junction bases with no gene match: 3. The germline CDR1 and CDR2 sequences are SGHAT and FQDESV (reference sequence). The CDR3 totals 14 residues. The CDR3 DNA reads as TGTGCCAGCAGCTGGGTAGCGGGAGGCAATGAGCAGTTCTTC. It translates to CASSWVAGGNEQFF. Combining the CDR3 with reference TRBV11-1 and TRBJ2-1 gives the whole variable domain EAEVAQSPRYKITEKSQAVAFWCDPISGHATLYWYRQILGQGPELLVQFQDESVVDDSQLPKDRFSAERLKGVDSTLKIQPAELGDSAMYLCASSWVAGGNEQFFGPGTRLTVL.

The chain is built from TRBV10-3 and TRBJ2-3; 11 nucleotides line up with TRBD2. CDR3 length: 15 residues. Germline-derived CDR1 and CDR2 are ENHRY and SYGVKD. The junction had 3 bases not matched to a gene; V was cut back by 7 bases and J by 0 bases. The CDR3 bases are TGTGCCATCAAAACTAGCGGGAGTAGCACAGATACGCAGTATTTT. It yields the protein CAIKTSGSSTDTQYF.